This entry lists 2 T cell receptor beta chains sequenced from one sample in a study of T cell repertoires in cytomegalovirus infection. Each CDR3 protein gets one entry after TCRdb re-called the reads with MiXCR. The profile shows under 95,000 distinct CDR3 sequences, around 3.8% of them singletons. What was sequenced was PBMCs. The receptors shown here come from a human donor in good health (CMV status not recorded). Some clones in this sample may be carry-over from other donors' samples.

This clonotype was observed at least ten times. The chain carries TRBV7-2 and TRBJ1-4; D might be TRBD1 (5 bases). Looked up from germline, CDR1 is SGHTA and CDR2 is FQGNSA. Trimming took 1 base from V and 6 from J, leaving 18 bases between them. This CDR3 region has 17 residues. CDR3 amino acids: CASSLVGTPNAYEKLFF. CDR3 nucleotide sequence: TGTGCCAGCAGCTTAGTAGGGACCCCCAACGCGTATGAAAAACTGTTTTTT.

This clonotype appeared many times. V gene TRBV7-8 combines with J gene TRBJ2-7; TRBD2 matches 9 bases. Germline V gene lookup returns CDR1 SGHVS and CDR2 FQNEAQ. V lost 1 base and J lost 2; bases outside the gene matches: 3. The CDR3 is 15 amino acids. CDR3 sequence reads: CASSLGTSVTYEQYF. In DNA, the CDR3 is TGTGCCAGCAGCTTAGGGACTAGCGTAACCTACGAGCAGTACTTC. The full variable domain, completed using reference TRBV7-8 and TRBJ2-7, is GAGVSQSPRYKVAKRGQDVALRCDPISGHVSLFWYQQALGQGPEFLTYFQNEAQLDKSGLPSDRFFAERPEGSVSTLKIQRTQQEDSAVYLCASSLGTSVTYEQYFGPGTRLTVT.